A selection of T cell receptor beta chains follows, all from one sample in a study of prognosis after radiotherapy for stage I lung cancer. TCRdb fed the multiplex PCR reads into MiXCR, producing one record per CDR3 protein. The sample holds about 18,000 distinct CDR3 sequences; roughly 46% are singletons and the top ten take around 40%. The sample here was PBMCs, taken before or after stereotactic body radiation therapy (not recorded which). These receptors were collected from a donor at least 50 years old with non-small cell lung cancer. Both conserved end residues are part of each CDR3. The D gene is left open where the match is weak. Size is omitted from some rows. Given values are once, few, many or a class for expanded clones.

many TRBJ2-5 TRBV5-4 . CASSLGPEGQETQYF TGTGCCAGCAGCTTGGGACCTGAAGGACAAGAGACCCAGTACTTC
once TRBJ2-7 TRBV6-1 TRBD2 CASRSGTSGKYEQYF TGTGCCAGCAGGTCCGGGACTAGCGGAAAATACGAGCAGTACTTC
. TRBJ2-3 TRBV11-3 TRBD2 CASSLGIAGRTDTQYF TGTGCCAGCAGCTTAGGGATAGCGGGTCGCACAGATACGCAGTATTTT
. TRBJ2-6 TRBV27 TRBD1 CTSRARDRDLSGANVMTF TGTACCAGCAGAGCCCGGGACAGGGATCTCTCTGGGGCCAACGTCATGACTTTC
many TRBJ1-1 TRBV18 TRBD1 CASSPKTGTENTEAFF TGTGCCAGCTCACCCAAAACCGGGACAGAGAACACTGAAGCTTTCTTT
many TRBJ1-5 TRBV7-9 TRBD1 CASSLGSTGNQPQHF TGTGCCAGCAGCTTAGGGTCGACAGGGAATCAGCCCCAGCATTTT
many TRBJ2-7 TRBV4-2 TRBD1 CASSQDRTGGYEQYF TGTGCCAGCAGCCAAGATAGGACAGGGGGCTACGAGCAGTACTTC
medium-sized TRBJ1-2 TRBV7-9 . CASSLNLARGYTF TGTGCCAGCAGCTTAAACCTTGCGCGTGGCTACACCTTC
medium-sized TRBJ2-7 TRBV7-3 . CASSNRQGGEQYF TGTGCCAGCAGCAACCGACAGGGAGGCGAGCAGTACTTC
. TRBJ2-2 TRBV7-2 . CASSFGGIGVGELFF TGTGCCAGCAGCTTCGGCGGGATCGGGGTCGGGGAGCTGTTTTTT
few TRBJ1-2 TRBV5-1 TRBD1 CASSLGIDRAITYGYTF TGCGCCAGCAGCTTGGGGATCGACAGGGCTATAACCTATGGCTACACCTTC
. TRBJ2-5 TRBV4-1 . CASSHDTDAGKETQYF TGCGCCAGCAGCCATGACACCGACGCGGGAAAAGAGACCCAGTACTTC
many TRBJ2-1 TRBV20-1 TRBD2 CSARTSGRRWDNEQFF TGCAGTGCGCGGACTAGCGGGAGGCGTTGGGACAATGAGCAGTTCTTC
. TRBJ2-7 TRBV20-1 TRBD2 CSARVTSGGGVAEQYF TGCAGTGCTAGAGTTACTAGCGGGGGGGGTGTGGCCGAGCAGTACTTC
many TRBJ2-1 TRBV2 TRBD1 CASRDTRGQGPYNEQFF TGTGCCAGCAGGGATACCCGGGGACAGGGTCCCTACAATGAGCAGTTCTTC
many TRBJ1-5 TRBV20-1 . CSARVSGSNQPQHF TGCAGTGCTAGAGTGTCGGGGAGCAATCAGCCCCAGCATTTT
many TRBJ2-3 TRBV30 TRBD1 CAWSLGQTFSTDTQYF TGTGCCTGGAGTCTGGGACAGACCTTTAGCACAGATACGCAGTATTTT
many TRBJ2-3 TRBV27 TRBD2 CASSTKRGWGVPDTQYF TGTGCCAGCAGTACCAAGCGGGGGTGGGGAGTTCCGGATACGCAGTATTTT
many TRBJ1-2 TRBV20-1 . CSARDRGSYGYTF TGCAGTGCTAGAGACAGGGGTAGCTATGGCTACACCTTC
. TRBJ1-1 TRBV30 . CAWSGRGHTEAFF TGTGCCTGGAGTGGCAGGGGACACACTGAAGCTTTCTTT
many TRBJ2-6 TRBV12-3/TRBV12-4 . CASSFQLHFRQVKGSGANVLTF TGTGCCAGCAGTTTTCAGCTCCACTTTAGACAGGTGAAAGGCTCTGGGGCCAACGTCCTGACTTTC
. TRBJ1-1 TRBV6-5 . CASSYSGRPAGNNEDFF TGTGCCAGCAGTTACTCGGGACGGCCCGCGGGGAACAATGAAGATTTCTTT
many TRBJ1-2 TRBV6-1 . CASGRVLSRDYGYTF TGTGCCAGCGGCCGGGTCCTGTCGAGGGACTATGGCTACACCTTC
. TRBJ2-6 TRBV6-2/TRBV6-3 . CASSPGRWARANVLTF TGTGCCAGCTCCCCAGGAAGGTGGGCTCGGGCCAACGTCCTGACTTTC
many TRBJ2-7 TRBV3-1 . CASSQEGRVEQYF TGTGCCAGCAGCCAAGAGGGCAGGGTCGAGCAGTACTTC
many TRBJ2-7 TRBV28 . CASSFARGVYEQYF TGTGCCAGCAGTTTCGCCAGGGGGGTCTACGAGCAGTACTTC
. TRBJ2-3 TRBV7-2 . CASRSGDTQYF TGTGCCAGCCGCTCGGGAGATACGCAGTATTTT
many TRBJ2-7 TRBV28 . CASTPRNPYEQYF TGTGCCAGCACCCCCCGGAACCCCTACGAGCAGTACTTC
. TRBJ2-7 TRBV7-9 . CASSPRDNYEQYF TGTGCCAGCAGCCCAAGGGACAACTACGAGCAGTACTTC
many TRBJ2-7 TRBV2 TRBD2 CASIPGTSKYEQYF TGTGCCAGCATCCCCGGGACTAGTAAGTACGAGCAGTACTTC
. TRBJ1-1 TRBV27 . CASNKLGTEDLF TGTGCCAGCAACAAGCTAGGCACTGAAGATTTATTT
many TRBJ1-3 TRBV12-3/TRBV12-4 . CASSRWDRNTIYF TGTGCCAGCAGTAGATGGGACAGAAACACCATATATTTT
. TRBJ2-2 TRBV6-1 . CASIVSYNTGELFF TGTGCCAGTATTGTTAGCTATAACACCGGGGAGCTGTTTTTT
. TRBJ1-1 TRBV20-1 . CSASLTVNTESFF TGCAGTGCTAGTCTCACAGTGAACACTGAATCCTTCTTT
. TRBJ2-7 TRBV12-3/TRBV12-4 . CASSPGYGSVGNEQYF TGTGCCAGCAGCCCAGGTTACGGGAGTGTCGGGAACGAGCAGTACTTC
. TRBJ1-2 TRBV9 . CASSVGPRGSDYGYTF TGTGCCAGCAGCGTAGGTCCTAGGGGGAGCGACTATGGCTACACCTTC
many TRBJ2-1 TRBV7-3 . CASSSRRTTYNEQFF TGTGCCAGCAGCTCCAGACGGACAACTTACAATGAGCAGTTCTTC